This TCR beta chain stems from a study of shared clonotypes between healthy human individuals. Study-wide results and caveats: Rarefaction analysis demonstrated incomplete sorted-subset sequencing notwithstanding large depth. It was only blood that was sampled, and tissue repertoires likely differ. The small donor group covered limited genetic and exposure diversity.

Deep level was the assay's run setting. TCRdb keeps only in-frame clones here, not all; method: immunoSEQ multiplex PCR. Among 2,500,000 or so clones, about 92% were seen once, and the ten largest hold roughly 0.13%. V gave up 2 bases and J gave up 5 bases, with 12 bases separating them. CDR3 length: 14 residues. Germline V lookup: CDR1 SEHNR, CDR2 FQNEAQ (reference sequence). This clone was counted a few times. Its antigen is undetermined. The same CDR3 can be traced to other DNA sequences in this sample. Sequenced input: naive CD4+ T cells sorted from blood. The subset denotes: CD45RA+ positively selected. The chain combines TRBV7-9 with TRBJ2-5; D is possibly TRBD1 (6 bases). This TCR came from a man aged 18 to 30 in good health. The CDR3 reads CASSLLTGQETQYF. In nucleotides, the CDR3 is TGTGCCAGCAGCTTACTCACAGGGCAGGAGACCCAGTACTTC.